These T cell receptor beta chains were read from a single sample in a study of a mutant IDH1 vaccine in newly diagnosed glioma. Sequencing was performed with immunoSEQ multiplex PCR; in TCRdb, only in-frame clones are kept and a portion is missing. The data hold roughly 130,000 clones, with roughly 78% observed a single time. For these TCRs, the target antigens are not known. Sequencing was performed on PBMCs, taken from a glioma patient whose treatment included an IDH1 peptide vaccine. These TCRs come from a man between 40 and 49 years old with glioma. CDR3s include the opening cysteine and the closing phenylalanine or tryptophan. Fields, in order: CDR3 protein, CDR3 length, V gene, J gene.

cdr3_aa: CAWGGLVYYEQYF
cdr3_length: 13
v_call: TRBV30
j_call: TRBJ2-7

cdr3_aa: CSVGLAESTDTQYF
cdr3_length: 14
v_call: TRBV29-1
j_call: TRBJ2-3

cdr3_aa: CASSLAGRGGETQYF
cdr3_length: 15
v_call: TRBV5-6
j_call: TRBJ2-5

cdr3_aa: CASRYFRRTTDTQYF
cdr3_length: 15
v_call: TRBV11-1
j_call: TRBJ2-3

cdr3_aa: CASSDSTSGGAEQYF
cdr3_length: 15
v_call: TRBV6-4
j_call: TRBJ2-7

cdr3_aa: CASSLEALRGAQGYTF
cdr3_length: 16
v_call: TRBV7-2
j_call: TRBJ1-2

cdr3_aa: CASSNQGNTEAFF
cdr3_length: 13
v_call: TRBV6-5
j_call: TRBJ1-1

cdr3_aa: CASSLASWGTGELFF
cdr3_length: 15
v_call: TRBV11-3
j_call: TRBJ2-2

cdr3_aa: CASSQEALSQPQHF
cdr3_length: 14
v_call: TRBV6-5
j_call: TRBJ1-5

cdr3_aa: CASSPEAASTLHF
cdr3_length: 13
v_call: TRBV7-2
j_call: TRBJ1-6

cdr3_aa: CATSRAGGSYEQYF
cdr3_length: 14
v_call: TRBV15
j_call: TRBJ2-7

cdr3_aa: CASSPKQGSYEQYF
cdr3_length: 14
v_call: TRBV5-1
j_call: TRBJ2-7

cdr3_aa: CASSLAGTGSTGELFF
cdr3_length: 16
v_call: TRBV5-1
j_call: TRBJ2-2

cdr3_aa: CASGLVRRGSYEQYF
cdr3_length: 15
v_call: TRBV12-5
j_call: TRBJ2-7

cdr3_aa: CASSAPKQRNNQPQHF
cdr3_length: 16
v_call: TRBV25-1
j_call: TRBJ1-5

cdr3_aa: CASSEALLAGTNYGYTF
cdr3_length: 17
v_call: TRBV2
j_call: TRBJ1-2

cdr3_aa: CASSFRRSEQYF
cdr3_length: 12
v_call: TRBV18
j_call: TRBJ2-7

cdr3_aa: CASSRGFTEAFF
cdr3_length: 12
v_call: TRBV6-5
j_call: TRBJ1-1

cdr3_aa: CASSFRSGETQYF
cdr3_length: 13
v_call: TRBV7-8
j_call: TRBJ2-5

cdr3_aa: CASSDVGRLEQYF
cdr3_length: 13
v_call: TRBV6-1
j_call: TRBJ2-7

cdr3_aa: CASRSTGGIFPEAFF
cdr3_length: 15
v_call: TRBV7-9
j_call: TRBJ1-1

cdr3_aa: CASSLSGPLYGELFF
cdr3_length: 15
v_call: TRBV27
j_call: TRBJ2-2

cdr3_aa: CASSRQKNSYEQYF
cdr3_length: 14
v_call: TRBV5-1
j_call: TRBJ2-7

cdr3_aa: CASSEEAGGTEAFF
cdr3_length: 14
v_call: TRBV2
j_call: TRBJ1-1

cdr3_aa: CASSTGATYEQYF
cdr3_length: 13
v_call: TRBV6-5
j_call: TRBJ2-7

cdr3_aa: CASSLMLADEQYF
cdr3_length: 13
v_call: TRBV7-3
j_call: TRBJ2-7

cdr3_aa: CASSSLDTNTEAFF
cdr3_length: 14
v_call: TRBV5-6
j_call: TRBJ1-1

cdr3_aa: CASNEDRANSPLHF
cdr3_length: 14
v_call: TRBV9
j_call: TRBJ1-6

cdr3_aa: CAIGGANQPQHF
cdr3_length: 12
v_call: TRBV19
j_call: TRBJ1-5

cdr3_aa: CASSLDYSGNTIYF
cdr3_length: 14
v_call: TRBV5-8
j_call: TRBJ1-3

cdr3_aa: CASSPDTAYEQYF
cdr3_length: 13
v_call: TRBV5-1
j_call: TRBJ2-7

cdr3_aa: CASWEGRIQPQHF
cdr3_length: 13
v_call: TRBV10-3
j_call: TRBJ1-5

cdr3_aa: CASGTGIYGYTF
cdr3_length: 12
v_call: TRBV25-1
j_call: TRBJ1-2

cdr3_aa: CSVRLTQRGEQYF
cdr3_length: 13
v_call: TRBV29-1
j_call: TRBJ2-7

cdr3_aa: CAWGEWHGELFF
cdr3_length: 12
v_call: TRBV30
j_call: TRBJ2-2

cdr3_aa: CASSSKNGGLAGPDTQYF
cdr3_length: 18
v_call: TRBV13
j_call: TRBJ2-3

cdr3_aa: CAISPGQNTEAFF
cdr3_length: 13
v_call: TRBV10-3
j_call: TRBJ1-1

cdr3_aa: CASSESWGDTGELFF
cdr3_length: 15
v_call: TRBV10-1
j_call: TRBJ2-2

cdr3_aa: CASSRTGSYEQYF
cdr3_length: 13
v_call: TRBV7-2
j_call: TRBJ2-7

cdr3_aa: CASSQEGTSNEKLFF
cdr3_length: 15
v_call: TRBV4-3
j_call: TRBJ1-4

cdr3_aa: CAISEEVNYGYTF
cdr3_length: 13
v_call: TRBV10-3
j_call: TRBJ1-2

cdr3_aa: CASSVAGPRNTIYF
cdr3_length: 14
v_call: TRBV9
j_call: TRBJ1-3